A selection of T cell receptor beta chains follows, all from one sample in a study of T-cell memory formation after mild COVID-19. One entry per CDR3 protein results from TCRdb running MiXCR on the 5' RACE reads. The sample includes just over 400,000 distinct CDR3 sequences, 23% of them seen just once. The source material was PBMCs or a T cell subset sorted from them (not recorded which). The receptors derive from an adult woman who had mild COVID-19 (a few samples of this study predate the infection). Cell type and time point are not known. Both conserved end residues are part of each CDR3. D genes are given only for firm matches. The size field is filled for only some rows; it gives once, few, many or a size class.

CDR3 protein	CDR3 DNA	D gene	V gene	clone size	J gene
CASSLSRGNGNTIYF	TGTGCCAGCAGTTTAAGCAGGGGGAATGGAAACACCATATATTTT	TRBD1	TRBV27	NA	TRBJ1-3
CASSPIGGTSSYEQYF	TGTGCCAGCAGCCCCATCGGCGGGACAAGCTCCTACGAGCAGTACTTC	NA	TRBV7-2	NA	TRBJ2-7
CASSPPISGHNEQFF	TGTGCCAGCTCACCACCGATTTCAGGCCACAATGAGCAGTTCTTC	NA	TRBV18	few	TRBJ2-1
CASSGRGASYNEQFF	TGTGCCAGCAGCGGGCGGGGGGCCTCCTACAATGAGCAGTTCTTC	TRBD2	TRBV7-9	NA	TRBJ2-1
CASSFRLLDEKNQPQHF	TGTGCCAGCAGTTTCCGACTTTTGGACGAGAAGAATCAGCCCCAGCATTTT	NA	TRBV28	many	TRBJ1-5
CASSSKPGLASGSGEQFF	TGTGCCAGCAGCTCGAAACCGGGACTAGCGTCCGGTAGTGGTGAGCAGTTCTTC	TRBD2	TRBV7-9	few	TRBJ2-1
CASSLTDGRGEKLFF	TGTGCCAGCAGTCTGACCGATGGCCGAGGAGAAAAACTGTTTTTT	NA	TRBV12-3/TRBV12-4	NA	TRBJ1-4
CASSQAPDTLNTDTQYF	TGCGCCAGCAGTCAGGCCCCAGATACCCTCAACACAGATACGCAGTATTTT	NA	TRBV5-1	few	TRBJ2-3
CASSLGLAGIETQYF	TGTGCCAGCAGCTTAGGACTAGCGGGGATTGAGACCCAGTACTTC	TRBD2	TRBV7-9	few	TRBJ2-5
CASSRSGNQPQHF	TGTGCCAGCAGCCGGTCGGGGAATCAGCCCCAGCATTTT	NA	TRBV27	few	TRBJ1-5
CASSTHREYTEAFF	TGTGCCAGCAGTACCCACAGGGAGTACACTGAAGCTTTCTTT	NA	TRBV12-3/TRBV12-4	few	TRBJ1-1
CASSPQGAGQPQHF	TGTGCCAGCAGTCCTCAGGGGGCCGGGCAGCCCCAGCATTTT	TRBD1	TRBV6-2/TRBV6-3	NA	TRBJ1-5
CASTTGALSYEQYF	TGTGCCAGCACGACAGGGGCCCTTTCCTACGAGCAGTACTTC	TRBD1	TRBV5-6	NA	TRBJ2-7
CASSLALGREGRYEQFF	TGTGCCAGCAGCTTAGCCCTCGGACGGGAGGGCCGGTATGAGCAGTTCTTC	TRBD2	TRBV7-9	NA	TRBJ2-1
CATSRDPTYNEQFF	TGTGCCACCAGCCGGGACCCAACCTACAATGAGCAGTTCTTC	NA	TRBV24-1	NA	TRBJ2-1
CSVGGGYNEQFF	TGCAGCGTGGGGGGGGGCTACAATGAGCAGTTCTTC	TRBD2	TRBV29-1	NA	TRBJ2-1
CASSQGGRDIQYF	TGTGCCAGTAGTCAAGGGGGCCGGGACATTCAGTACTTC	TRBD1	TRBV19	few	TRBJ2-4
CATLGLAGPDTQYF	TGTGCCACCCTGGGGCTAGCGGGACCAGATACGCAGTATTTT	TRBD2	TRBV7-9	few	TRBJ2-3